This T cell receptor beta chain was captured by sequencing in a study of technical replicates of blood from a few donors. CDR1 is MNHNS, CDR2 SASEGT, per germline. V shed 3 bases, J shed 4 bases, and the junction held 1 base outside the gene matches. CDR3 length: 14 amino acids. Libraries were prepared by immunoSEQ multiplex PCR; TCRdb keeps only in-frame clonotypes and omits some of them. This repertoire shows more than 65,000 clones, about 90% found once; its top ten account for about 0.4%. This clone was seen a single time. Sequencing used T cells isolated from PBMCs. This chain connects TRBV6-1 to TRBJ1-5, with 9 bases lining up with TRBD1. This clonotype was obtained from a human donor in good health. The CDR3 bases are TGTGCCAGCAGTGAGACAGGGGGTAATCAGCCCCAGCATTTT. Protein: CASSETGGNQPQHF.